This T cell receptor beta chain derives from a study of identical twins. The V end lost 3 bases, the J end lost 1 base, and 12 bases lay between the germline ends. The CDR3 totals 15 residues. This clonotype has at least ten counts. What it binds is not known. Study outcomes and limitations: Models underpredicted monozygotic twin sharing of out-of-frame TCR alpha.

TCRdb analysed the 5' RACE reads with MiXCR anew, one entry per CDR3 protein. The sample contains 400,000 to 500,000 distinct CDR3 sequences, less than 20% of which appear only once. The TCR sequence derives from a man between 45 and 60 years old in good health. This chain uses TRBV12-3 or TRBV12-4 with TRBJ1-2, with D perhaps TRBD1 (5 bases). Sequencing used naive T cells sorted from blood. The DNA of the CDR3 is TGTGCCAGCAGTTTGACAGCTTCCTATAACTATGGCTACACCTTC. Its translation is CASSLTASYNYGYTF.